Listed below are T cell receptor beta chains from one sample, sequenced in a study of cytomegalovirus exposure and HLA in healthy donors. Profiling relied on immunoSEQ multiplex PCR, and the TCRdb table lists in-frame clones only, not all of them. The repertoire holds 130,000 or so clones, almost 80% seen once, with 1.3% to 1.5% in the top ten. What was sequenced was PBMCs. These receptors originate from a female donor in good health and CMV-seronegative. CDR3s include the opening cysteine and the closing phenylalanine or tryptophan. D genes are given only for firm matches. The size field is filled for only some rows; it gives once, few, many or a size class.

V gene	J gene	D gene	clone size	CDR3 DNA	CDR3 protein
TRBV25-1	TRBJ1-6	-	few	TGTGCCAGCAGTGAACCTGGGGCGCCGACACCCCTCCACTTT	CASSEPGAPTPLHF
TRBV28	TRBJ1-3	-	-	TGTGCCACCCGGGGAGGGGAGCTCTCTGGAAACACCATATATTTT	CATRGGELSGNTIYF
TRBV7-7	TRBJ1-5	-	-	TGTGCTAGCAGCTTGAGTCCCAATCAGCCCCAGCATTTT	CASSLSPNQPQHF
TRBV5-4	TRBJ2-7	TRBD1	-	TGTGCCAGCAGCTTGAGACAGGGCCTCTACGAGCAGTACTTC	CASSLRQGLYEQYF
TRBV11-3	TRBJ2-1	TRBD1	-	TGTGCCAGCAGCTCAAGCGGGACAGGGGGCAATGAGCAGTTCTTC	CASSSSGTGGNEQFF
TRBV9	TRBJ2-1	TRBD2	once	TGTGCCAGCAGCCACGGACTAGCGGAAAACAATGAGCAGTTCTTC	CASSHGLAENNEQFF
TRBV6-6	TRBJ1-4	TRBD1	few	TGTGCCAGCAGCCGACAGGGGAAAAATGAAAAACTGTTTTTT	CASSRQGKNEKLFF
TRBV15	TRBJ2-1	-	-	TGTGCCACCAGCAGAACGACGGGGGACTCCTACAATGAGCAGTTCTTC	CATSRTTGDSYNEQFF
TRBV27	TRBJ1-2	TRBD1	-	TGTGCCAGCAGACCCCGGACAGGGAGCACCTATGGCTACACCTTC	CASRPRTGSTYGYTF
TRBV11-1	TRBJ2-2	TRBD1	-	TGTGCCAGCAGCTTATACTTAGGGGGCTCCGGGGAGCTGTTTTTT	CASSLYLGGSGELFF
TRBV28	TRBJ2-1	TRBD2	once	TGTGCCAGCACCCGACTAGCGCCCTCCTACAATGAGCAGTTCTTC	CASTRLAPSYNEQFF
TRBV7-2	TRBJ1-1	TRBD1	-	TGTGCCAGCAGCCCATCGACAGGGCCCGCAGCTTTCTTT	CASSPSTGPAAFF
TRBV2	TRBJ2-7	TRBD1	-	TGTGCCAGCAGTGAAGATGGGGACAGGTCAACCTACGAGCAGTACTTC	CASSEDGDRSTYEQYF
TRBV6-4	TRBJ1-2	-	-	TGTGCCAGCAGTGACTCTGCGGGGGGCGACTATGGCTACACCTTC	CASSDSAGGDYGYTF
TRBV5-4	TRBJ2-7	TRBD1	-	TGTGCCAGCAGCGTGACAGGGTTCCACGAGCAGTACTTC	CASSVTGFHEQYF
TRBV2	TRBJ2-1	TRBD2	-	TGTGCCAGCAGCGCGGGACTAGCGGGAGCTATTTATGAGCAGTTCTTC	CASSAGLAGAIYEQFF
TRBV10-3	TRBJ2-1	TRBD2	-	TGTGCCATCAGAGGACTAGCGGGAGGGAATGAGCAGTTCTTC	CAIRGLAGGNEQFF
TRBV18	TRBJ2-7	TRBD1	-	TGTGCCAGCTCACCACCATCATCAGGGGGTGAGCAGTACTTC	CASSPPSSGGEQYF
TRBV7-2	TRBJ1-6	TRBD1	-	TGTGCCAGCAGCGCTACGGGACAGGCATATAATTCACCCCTCCACTTT	CASSATGQAYNSPLHF
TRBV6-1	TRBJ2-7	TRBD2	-	TGTGCCAGCAGTGAAGGACTAGCGGGGTCCTACGAGCAGTACTTC	CASSEGLAGSYEQYF
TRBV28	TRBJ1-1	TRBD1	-	TGTGCCAGCAGTTTAGGGGGGACAGGGTCTTGGGTGGGGGCTTTCTTT	CASSLGGTGSWVGAFF
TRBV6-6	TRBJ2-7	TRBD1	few	TGTGCCAGCAGGGGACAGAAAACTTCCTACGAGCAGTACTTC	CASRGQKTSYEQYF
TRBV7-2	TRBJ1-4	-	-	TGTGCCAGCAGCTTCGGGGGGGCTCGTGAAAAACTGTTTTTT	CASSFGGAREKLFF
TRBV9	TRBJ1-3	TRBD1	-	TGTGCCAGCAGCGGGCAGGGACAGGGTGGAAACACCATATATTTT	CASSGQGQGGNTIYF
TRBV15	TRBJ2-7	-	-	TGTGCCACCAGCCCTGACGGGGTCTCCTACGAGCAGTACTTC	CATSPDGVSYEQYF
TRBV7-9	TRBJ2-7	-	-	TGTGCCAGCAGCTTGATACAGGAGCCCCGGGACGAGCAGTACTTC	CASSLIQEPRDEQYF
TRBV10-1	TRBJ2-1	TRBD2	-	TGCGCCAGCAGTGAGGCTAGCGGGAGAGATAACAATGAGCAGTTCTTC	CASSEASGRDNNEQFF
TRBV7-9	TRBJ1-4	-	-	TGTGCCAGCGCCGGCGGATGGAATGAAAAACTGTTTTTT	CASAGGWNEKLFF
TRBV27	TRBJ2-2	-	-	TGTGCCAGCAGTTCCCCGAGAGGGTTGCGACCCGGGGAGCTGTTTTTT	CASSSPRGLRPGELFF
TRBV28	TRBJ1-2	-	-	TGTGCCAGCAGTAGGGGCCTATATGGCTACACCTTC	CASSRGLYGYTF
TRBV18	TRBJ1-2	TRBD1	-	TGTGCCAGCTCACCTGAACGGACAGGAGGAGTCTATGGCTACACCTTC	CASSPERTGGVYGYTF
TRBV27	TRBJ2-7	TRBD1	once	TGTGCCAGCAGTTTGGGACAGGGGGGATCCTACGAGCAGTACTTC	CASSLGQGGSYEQYF
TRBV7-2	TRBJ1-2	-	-	TGTGCAGGAAGGGGGGGTCGGGATGGCTACACCTTC	CAGRGGRDGYTF
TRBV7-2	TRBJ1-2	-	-	TGTGCCAGCAGCTTAGGTATCAGGGATGGCTACACCTTC	CASSLGIRDGYTF
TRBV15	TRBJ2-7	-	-	TGTGCCACCAGCAGTCTTCAGGGGTGGAACGAGCAGTACTTC	CATSSLQGWNEQYF
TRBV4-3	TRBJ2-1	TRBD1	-	TGCGCCAGCAGCCAAGGGGACAGGGTAAACAATGAGCAGTTCTTC	CASSQGDRVNNEQFF
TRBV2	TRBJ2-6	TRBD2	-	TGTGCCAGCAGCCCTATAGCGGGGGGGGGCTCTGGGGCCAACGTCCTGACTTTC	CASSPIAGGGSGANVLTF
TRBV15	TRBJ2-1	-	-	TGTGCCACCAGCTTAGATGACATCGATGAGCAGTTCTTC	CATSLDDIDEQFF
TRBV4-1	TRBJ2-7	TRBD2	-	TGCGCCAGCAGCCGCCTAGCGGACCTAACCTACGAGCAGTACTTC	CASSRLADLTYEQYF
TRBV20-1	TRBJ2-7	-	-	TGCAGTGCTTTGAGCGAGTACGAGCAGTACTTC	CSALSEYEQYF
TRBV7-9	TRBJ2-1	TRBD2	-	TGTGCCAGCAGCTTACTCGGGACTAGCGGGACGGATGAGCAGTTCTTC	CASSLLGTSGTDEQFF
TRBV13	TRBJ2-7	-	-	TGTGCCAGCAGCTTCAACAGGGTTTCCTACGAGCAGTACTTC	CASSFNRVSYEQYF
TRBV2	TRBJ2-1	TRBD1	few	TGTGCCAGCAGCCCCGGGACAGGCCGATACAATGAGCAGTTCTTC	CASSPGTGRYNEQFF
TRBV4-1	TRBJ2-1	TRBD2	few	TGCGCCAGCAGCCAAGATCAAGTGGCTAGCGGACTCTACAATGAGCAGTTCTTC	CASSQDQVASGLYNEQFF
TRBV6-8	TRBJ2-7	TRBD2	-	TGTGCCAGCAGCTCCCCGGGACTAGCGGGAGTTTGGGAGCAGTACTTC	CASSSPGLAGVWEQYF
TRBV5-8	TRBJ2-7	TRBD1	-	TGTGCCAGCAGCCGAACCGGGACAGGGGCCTACGAGCAGTACTTC	CASSRTGTGAYEQYF
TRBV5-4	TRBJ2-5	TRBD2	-	TGTGCCAGCAGGGAGCCGGGAGGGCAAGAGACCCAGTACTTC	CASREPGGQETQYF
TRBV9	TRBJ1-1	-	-	TGTGCCAGCAGCGTAGACGGGAACACTGAAGCTTTCTTT	CASSVDGNTEAFF
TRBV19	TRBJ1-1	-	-	TGTGCCAGTAGTATTCCCACAGGGACAGCTTTCTTT	CASSIPTGTAFF
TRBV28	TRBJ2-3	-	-	TGTGCCAGCAGGCCGGGACTCGGAGATAATACGCAGTATTTT	CASRPGLGDNTQYF
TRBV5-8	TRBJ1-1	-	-	TGTGCCAGCAGCTGGAGATTGACAGACACTGAAGCTTTCTTT	CASSWRLTDTEAFF
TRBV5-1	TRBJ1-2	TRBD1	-	TGCGCCAGCAGCCCCGGGACAGGGGCAATCAACTATGGCTACACCTTC	CASSPGTGAINYGYTF
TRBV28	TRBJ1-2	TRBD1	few	TGTGCCAGCAGCTCAGGGGGCTCGGGGTATGGCTACACCTTC	CASSSGGSGYGYTF
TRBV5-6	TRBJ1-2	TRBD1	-	TGTGCCAGCAGCCCAGGGACAGGGAATGGCTACACCTTC	CASSPGTGNGYTF
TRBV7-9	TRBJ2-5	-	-	TGTGCCAGCAGCTTAGGGTATGAGAACCAAGAGACCCAGTACTTC	CASSLGYENQETQYF
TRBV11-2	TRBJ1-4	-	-	TGTGCCAGCAGCTTAACAGGAAAACTGTTTTTT	CASSLTGKLFF
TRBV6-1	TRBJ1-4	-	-	TGTGCCAGCAGTGAAAGACTTCCATCTGAAAAACTGTTTTTT	CASSERLPSEKLFF
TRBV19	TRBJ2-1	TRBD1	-	TGTGCCAGTAGTCCCGGGACAGGAGGGTCCTACAATGAGCAGTTCTTC	CASSPGTGGSYNEQFF
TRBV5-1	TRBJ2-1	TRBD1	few	TGCGCCAGCAGCTTCTCGGACAGGGGGCCCTCTCTGGAGCAGTTCTTC	CASSFSDRGPSLEQFF